This TCR beta chain comes out of a study of blood T cell repertoires in COVID-19. Study in general: Acute and convalescent COVID-19 samples came from the United States, Italy and Spain. Sources were T cells, B-cell-depleted T cells, or PBMCs; the material itself was cDNA or gDNA.

V was clipped by 3 bases and J by 7 bases, with 19 bases between them. The CDR3 has 16 residues. CDR1 and CDR2 (germline): LNHDA, SQIVND (reference sequence). In the authors' methods: Estimation of nucleated cell counts was performed using reference gene primer amplification. Only in-frame clones appear in the TCRdb table, and some are missing; sequencing was by immunoSEQ multiplex PCR. The DNA gave D and trimming, while V, J and clone size come from that table. The sample contains fewer than 25,000 clones, about 91% of which appear only once. Source material: peripheral blood. The TCR comes from a man between 65 and 80 years old with active COVID-19. The V gene is TRBV19, the J gene TRBJ2-1; maybe TRBD1 (6 bases). In DNA form, the CDR3 reads TGTGCCAGTAGTATCCCTAACAGGGTGATTGGGAATGAGCAGTTCTTC. Translation gives CASSIPNRVIGNEQFF.